These T cell receptor beta chains were read from a single sample in a study of blood T cell repertoires in COVID-19. This table comes from immunoSEQ multiplex PCR, and its TCRdb copy is limited to in-frame clones, with some not included. The sample has a few hundred thousand clones; over 75% are singletons. Sequenced: PBMCs or T cells enriched from blood (not recorded which). The source of these receptors is a woman between 40 and 50 years old who had been exposed to COVID-19. CDR3s include the opening cysteine and the closing phenylalanine or tryptophan. The order of the fields is clone size, J gene, D gene, V gene, CDR3 DNA, CDR3 protein. D genes are given only for firm matches. Size values are once, few and many counts, or a class for expanded clones, and some rows have none.

clone size: -; J gene: TRBJ2-6; D gene: TRBD2; V gene: TRBV7-2; CDR3 DNA: TGTGCCAGCAACACCGGGGGGTCGGGGGCCAACGTCCTGACTTTC; CDR3 protein: CASNTGGSGANVLTF
clone size: -; J gene: TRBJ2-5; D gene: -; V gene: TRBV24-1; CDR3 DNA: TGTGCCACCAGTGATTTGCGATCGGGAGAGACCCAGTACTTC; CDR3 protein: CATSDLRSGETQYF
clone size: -; J gene: TRBJ1-2; D gene: TRBD1; V gene: TRBV7-3; CDR3 DNA: TGTGCCAGCAGCTCGATAACAGGGGGCAGTTACACCTTC; CDR3 protein: CASSSITGGSYTF
clone size: -; J gene: TRBJ1-5; D gene: TRBD1; V gene: TRBV24-1; CDR3 DNA: TGTGCCACCAGTGACCCCGGACAGGGGCTTAATCAGCCCCAGCATTTT; CDR3 protein: CATSDPGQGLNQPQHF
clone size: -; J gene: TRBJ2-2; D gene: TRBD1; V gene: TRBV7-9; CDR3 DNA: TGTGCCAGCAGCACCCAGGGGGCGCTTGACGGGGAGCTGTTTTTT; CDR3 protein: CASSTQGALDGELFF
clone size: -; J gene: TRBJ2-5; D gene: -; V gene: TRBV27; CDR3 DNA: TGTGCCAGCAGTTTATCTGGAGGGGTGGGGGAGACCCAGTACTTC; CDR3 protein: CASSLSGGVGETQYF
clone size: once; J gene: TRBJ2-2; D gene: -; V gene: TRBV6-5; CDR3 DNA: TGTGCCAGCAGTTACTTCCGGGCGAACACCGGGGAGCTGTTTTTT; CDR3 protein: CASSYFRANTGELFF
clone size: -; J gene: TRBJ2-4; D gene: -; V gene: TRBV24-1; CDR3 DNA: TGTGCCACCAGTGACCAAACCCGGGGGAACATTCAGTACTTC; CDR3 protein: CATSDQTRGNIQYF
clone size: few; J gene: TRBJ2-5; D gene: -; V gene: TRBV4-1; CDR3 DNA: TGCGCCAGCAGCCAAACTAGTAGAGAGACCCAGTACTTC; CDR3 protein: CASSQTSRETQYF
clone size: -; J gene: TRBJ1-1; D gene: TRBD1; V gene: TRBV7-3; CDR3 DNA: TGTGCCAGCAGGCCAGACAGGGCTAACACTGAAGCTTTCTTT; CDR3 protein: CASRPDRANTEAFF
clone size: -; J gene: TRBJ1-1; D gene: -; V gene: TRBV27; CDR3 DNA: TGTGCCAGCAGTTTATCGGCCCGCGGAAGAACTGAAGCTTTCTTT; CDR3 protein: CASSLSARGRTEAFF
clone size: once; J gene: TRBJ1-2; D gene: -; V gene: TRBV18; CDR3 DNA: TGTGCCAGCTCACCTCGGGTAGCAACTAACTATGGCTACACCTTC; CDR3 protein: CASSPRVATNYGYTF
clone size: -; J gene: TRBJ2-1; D gene: -; V gene: TRBV7-6; CDR3 DNA: TGTGCCAGCAGCTTGGACCTGGGAGACAATGAGCAGTTCTTC; CDR3 protein: CASSLDLGDNEQFF
clone size: few; J gene: TRBJ1-2; D gene: -; V gene: TRBV10-1; CDR3 DNA: TGCGCCAGCAAGAGAGGTGATTATGGCTACACCTTC; CDR3 protein: CASKRGDYGYTF
clone size: -; J gene: TRBJ1-2; D gene: -; V gene: TRBV4-1; CDR3 DNA: TGCGCCAGCAGCCAAGGACCGAGCAGCGAGTTCTCCTATGGCTACACCTTC; CDR3 protein: CASSQGPSSEFSYGYTF
clone size: -; J gene: TRBJ1-2; D gene: -; V gene: TRBV28; CDR3 DNA: TGTGCCAGCAGTTCTCGACAGACTGGCTACACCTTC; CDR3 protein: CASSSRQTGYTF
clone size: -; J gene: TRBJ1-2; D gene: TRBD1; V gene: TRBV7-9; CDR3 DNA: TGTGCCAGCTCAGGGGGCGATCCTTACTATGGCTACACCTTC; CDR3 protein: CASSGGDPYYGYTF
clone size: -; J gene: TRBJ2-1; D gene: -; V gene: TRBV19; CDR3 DNA: TGTGCCAGTAGACGGACAGGGAAGTTTTCGGCGGGAGGGCCCTCCCGAACAGTCTTC; CDR3 protein: CASRRTGKFSAGGPSRTVF
clone size: -; J gene: TRBJ2-1; D gene: TRBD2; V gene: TRBV5-8; CDR3 DNA: TGTGCCAGCAGCGCCGGACTAGCGGGATGGGTCTACAATGAGCAGTTCTTC; CDR3 protein: CASSAGLAGWVYNEQFF
clone size: -; J gene: TRBJ2-5; D gene: TRBD2; V gene: TRBV15; CDR3 DNA: TGTGCCACCAGCAACTCCCTAGCGGGGGGGCGGGAGACCCAGTACTTC; CDR3 protein: CATSNSLAGGRETQYF
clone size: -; J gene: TRBJ2-2; D gene: TRBD1; V gene: TRBV4-2; CDR3 DNA: TGTGCCAGCAGGACAGGGGTAGCCGGGGAGCTGTTTTTT; CDR3 protein: CASRTGVAGELFF
clone size: -; J gene: TRBJ1-2; D gene: -; V gene: TRBV14; CDR3 DNA: TGTGCCAGCAGCCCGGGGGAGAGCGGGGGCTACACCTTC; CDR3 protein: CASSPGESGGYTF
clone size: -; J gene: TRBJ2-2; D gene: -; V gene: TRBV7-6; CDR3 DNA: TGTGCCAGCAGCTTAGAGGTAGCCCCCACCGGGGAGCTGTTTTTT; CDR3 protein: CASSLEVAPTGELFF
clone size: -; J gene: TRBJ2-2; D gene: TRBD1; V gene: TRBV5-4; CDR3 DNA: TGTGCCAGCAGCTTAGATCCGACAGGGGTAGGCACCGGGGAGCTGTTTTTT; CDR3 protein: CASSLDPTGVGTGELFF
clone size: -; J gene: TRBJ2-2; D gene: TRBD2; V gene: TRBV15; CDR3 DNA: TGTGCCACCAGCAGAGCAGCGGGAGGGGGAATTGGGGAGCTGTTTTTT; CDR3 protein: CATSRAAGGGIGELFF
clone size: -; J gene: TRBJ2-5; D gene: TRBD2; V gene: TRBV10-3; CDR3 DNA: TGTGCCATCAGGAGCTCACAACCTAGCGGGAGGGCCCCCGCCGATAGTAGGAACCAAGAGACCCAGTACTTC; CDR3 protein: CAIRSSQPSGRAPADSRNQETQYF
clone size: -; J gene: TRBJ2-5; D gene: TRBD2; V gene: TRBV6-5; CDR3 DNA: TGTGCCAGCCTACCGGGACTAGCGAGCCAAGAGACCCAGTACTTC; CDR3 protein: CASLPGLASQETQYF
clone size: -; J gene: TRBJ2-1; D gene: TRBD2; V gene: TRBV7-2; CDR3 DNA: TGTGCCAGCAGCTTAGTTAAGGGACTAGCGGGGGGGAGTGAGCAGTTCTTC; CDR3 protein: CASSLVKGLAGGSEQFF
clone size: -; J gene: TRBJ1-2; D gene: TRBD1; V gene: TRBV7-2; CDR3 DNA: TGTGCCAGCACCCAGGGGGCGGGGCAGGGTGACTATGGCTACACCTTC; CDR3 protein: CASTQGAGQGDYGYTF
clone size: -; J gene: TRBJ1-4; D gene: -; V gene: TRBV28; CDR3 DNA: TGTGCCAGCAGTCCCCGGGACACCGTTCTGAGAAATGAAAAACTGTTTTTT; CDR3 protein: CASSPRDTVLRNEKLFF
clone size: -; J gene: TRBJ2-1; D gene: -; V gene: TRBV25-1; CDR3 DNA: TGTGCCAGTTCCATCTACAATGAGCAGTTCTTC; CDR3 protein: CASSIYNEQFF
clone size: -; J gene: TRBJ1-1; D gene: -; V gene: TRBV6-5; CDR3 DNA: TGTGCCAGCAGAGCTTTGGGGGGGACTGAAGCTTTCTTT; CDR3 protein: CASRALGGTEAFF
clone size: -; J gene: TRBJ2-4; D gene: -; V gene: TRBV4-1; CDR3 DNA: TGCGCCAGCAGCCAAGGAAGCCAGGGTAAAAACATTCAGTACTTC; CDR3 protein: CASSQGSQGKNIQYF
clone size: -; J gene: TRBJ1-5; D gene: -; V gene: TRBV3-1/TRBV3-2; CDR3 DNA: TGTGCCAGCAGCCACCGGGGGGCAGGTAGCAATCAGCCCCAGCATTTT; CDR3 protein: CASSHRGAGSNQPQHF
clone size: -; J gene: TRBJ2-1; D gene: -; V gene: TRBV9; CDR3 DNA: TGTGCCAGCAGCGTTTTAAGCGGGCCGTCCTACAATGAGCAGTTCTTC; CDR3 protein: CASSVLSGPSYNEQFF
clone size: -; J gene: TRBJ1-2; D gene: -; V gene: TRBV7-9; CDR3 DNA: TGTGCCAGCAGTCACGGGACTGACTATGGCTACACCTTC; CDR3 protein: CASSHGTDYGYTF
clone size: -; J gene: TRBJ1-2; D gene: TRBD1; V gene: TRBV7-6; CDR3 DNA: TGTGCCAGCAGCCCGCAAACCCGGACAGGGGGATTAAGGGGCTACACCTTC; CDR3 protein: CASSPQTRTGGLRGYTF
clone size: -; J gene: TRBJ1-1; D gene: TRBD1; V gene: TRBV6-5; CDR3 DNA: TGTGCCAGCAGTTCCTCCCGACAGGGGTGGAACACTGAAGCTTTCTTT; CDR3 protein: CASSSSRQGWNTEAFF
clone size: -; J gene: TRBJ1-2; D gene: -; V gene: TRBV6-5; CDR3 DNA: TGTGCCAGCAGAAGCCAGGCGGGGGATCGTGGCTACACCTTC; CDR3 protein: CASRSQAGDRGYTF
clone size: -; J gene: TRBJ2-1; D gene: TRBD2; V gene: TRBV30; CDR3 DNA: TGTGCCTGGAATAGCGGGGGGGTCTCCTACAATGAGCAGTTCTTC; CDR3 protein: CAWNSGGVSYNEQFF
clone size: few; J gene: TRBJ2-2; D gene: -; V gene: TRBV10-3; CDR3 DNA: TGTGCCATCAGTCAAACCGGCGGGGGCGGTACCGGGGAGCTGTTTTTT; CDR3 protein: CAISQTGGGGTGELFF
clone size: -; J gene: TRBJ2-7; D gene: TRBD2; V gene: TRBV7-3; CDR3 DNA: TGTGCCAGCAGCCTTTCCGGGAGGATCACCGACGAGCAGTACTTC; CDR3 protein: CASSLSGRITDEQYF
clone size: -; J gene: TRBJ1-1; D gene: TRBD1; V gene: TRBV19; CDR3 DNA: TGTGCCAGTAGTATCGGGACGGTGAACAGGGGAGCTTTCTTT; CDR3 protein: CASSIGTVNRGAFF
clone size: -; J gene: TRBJ2-1; D gene: TRBD2; V gene: TRBV4-2; CDR3 DNA: TGTGCCAGCAGCCTCTCGGGACTAGCCATATCTGAGCAGTTCTTC; CDR3 protein: CASSLSGLAISEQFF
clone size: -; J gene: TRBJ2-2; D gene: TRBD2; V gene: TRBV10-2; CDR3 DNA: TGCGCCAGCAGTGAGTCAGGACTAGCGGGAGCTGGGGAGCTGTTTTTT; CDR3 protein: CASSESGLAGAGELFF